The 13 T cell receptor beta chains given below trace back to one sample, sequenced in a study of regulatory T cells in long-lasting Graves disease. Indicated time point: persistent/refractory GD, antithyroid drugs over 5 years with positive TRAb. PBMC RNA served as the TCR library source. Sequencing libraries for TCR beta were prepared with iRepertoire HTBI primers and Arm-PCR of CDR3 regions. TCRdb used MiXCR to reprocess the multiplex PCR reads, holding one entry per CDR3 protein. The sample has approximately 350,000 distinct CDR3 sequences, 23% seen once. The sample was peripheral blood mononuclear cells (PBMCs), taken when the disease was refractory, from a patient treated with antithyroid drugs. The source of these receptors is a woman between 40 and 55 years old with Graves disease.

The chain combines TRBV11-2 with TRBJ2-2; 10 nucleotides align to TRBD1. Germline V gene sequence: CDR1 SGHAT, CDR2 FQNNGV. This CDR3 is built from 16 residues. The V gene end was trimmed by 3 bases and the J gene end by 4 bases; junction bases not matched to a gene: 5. The CDR3 DNA reads as TGTGCCAGCAGCTTCCCGGGACAGGGGATCACCGGGGAGCTGTTTTTT. This codes for CASSFPGQGITGELFF.

In its sample, this clonotype was seen a few times. V usage is TRBV2 and J usage is TRBJ2-7; 11 bases map to TRBD2. Germline V gene lookup returns CDR1 SNHLY and CDR2 FYNNEI. The CDR3 is made up of 15 amino acids. V lost 6 bases to trimming and J lost 2 bases; unmatched junction nucleotides: 6. The CDR3, as DNA: TGTGCCAGCAGCTTGGGACTAGCGGATCCCTACGAGCAGTACTTC. It yields the protein CASSLGLADPYEQYF.

In its sample, this clonotype was seen a few times. The chain is built from TRBV15 and TRBJ1-3, with a weak D call TRBD1 (5 bases). The CDR3 sequence is 15 residues long. CDR1 is LNHNV and CDR2 is YYDKDF in the germline V gene (reference sequence). Trimming took off 0 bases at V and 4 bases at J, with 10 bases between the two ends. The DNA of the CDR3 is TGTGCCACCAGCAGAGATCGGGGGTCGGGAAACACCATATATTTT. This translates into CATSRDRGSGNTIYF.

This clonotype has a handful of counts. Being one base from a much bigger clone, this may be a read error. V gene TRBV3-1 combines with J gene TRBJ2-5, with a possible D match to TRBD2 (6 bases). Germline-derived CDR1 and CDR2 are LGHDT and YNNKEL (reference sequence). There are 13 residues in the CDR3. Deletions cut 4 bases from V and 7 bases from J, with 13 bases between. The CDR3 nucleotides read TGTGCCAGCAGCCTCGCCCAGGGAGGGACCCAGTACTTC. It encodes CASSLAQGGTQYF.

This chain connects TRBV20-1 to TRBJ1-1, with D possibly TRBD1 on 6 matching bases. The CDR3 is made up of 20 amino acids. Germline CDR1 DFQATT, CDR2 SNEGSKA (reference sequence). Trimming cost V 6 bases and J 0 bases, with 32 bases left between them. CDR3 residues: CSAPYWQGPLEGGLNTEAFF. CDR3 in DNA: TGCAGTGCCCCGTATTGGCAGGGGCCACTCGAGGGTGGATTGAACACTGAAGCTTTCTTT.

This clonotype was seen ten or more times. The V gene is TRBV12-3 or TRBV12-4, the J gene TRBJ2-7; D gene uncertain. Between the trimmed V and J ends, which lost 2 bases and 2 bases, there was a span of 13 bases. The CDR3 totals 15 residues. CDR3 DNA sequence: TGTGCCAGCAGTTTATGGTTTGGGATAACCTACGAGCAGTACTTC. The encoded protein is CASSLWFGITYEQYF.

The chain employs TRBV28 and TRBJ2-2; 8 bases fit TRBD1. The CDR3 contains 15 residues. Germline V CDR1 and CDR2: MDHEN, SYDVKM. V dropped 6 bases and J dropped 5; count of bases not matched to a gene: 8. The CDR3, as DNA: TGTGCCAGCAGCCTCCGGAACAGGGGGACCGGGGAGCTGTTTTTT. It specifies CASSLRNRGTGELFF.

This clonotype was seen many times. The chain uses TRBV2 and TRBJ2-2; D gene unclear. V lost 0 bases and J lost 3, with 8 bases in between. The germline gives CDR1 SNHLY, CDR2 FYNNEI. The CDR3 totals 15 residues. The CDR3 nucleotides read TGTGCCAGCAGTGAAGCAGGGCAGGACACCGGGGAGCTGTTTTTT. It specifies CASSEAGQDTGELFF.

Many counts were recorded for this clonotype. This chain connects TRBV13 to TRBJ2-7, with D maybe TRBD2 (6 bases). The CDR3 loop spans 15 amino acids. V lost 7 bases, J lost 2 bases, and 18 bases lay in between. Per the germline V gene, CDR1 is PRHDT and CDR2 is FYEKMQ (reference sequence). The CDR3 DNA sequence: TGTGCCAGCACCCCCCTAGCGTCTCTCACCTACGAGCAGTACTTC. Residues: CASTPLASLTYEQYF.

Comments on this clonotype: A much bigger clone sits one base away, suggesting this may be a read error. This chain uses TRBV28 with TRBJ2-5, with D maybe TRBD1 (5 bases). Per germline, CDR1 MDHEN and CDR2 SYDVKM. The V gene lost 7 bases and the J gene lost 7 bases, with 22 bases spanning the gap. The CDR3 extends over 15 amino acids. The CDR3 DNA is TGTGCCAGCATGACGAAGGATGGGGCTCCGGGGACCCAGTACTTC. This codes for CASMTKDGAPGTQYF.

This clonotype was detected only a few times. The chain combines TRBV4-1 with TRBJ2-7; D is unresolved. The V gene lost 1 base and the J gene lost 8 bases, with 15 bases spanning the gap. Germline V CDR1 and CDR2: MGHRA, YSYEKL. This CDR3 contains 14 residues. The DNA for the CDR3 is TGCGCCAGCAGCCAAGTGCATCTGGGTTACAAGCAGTACTTC. Its translation: CASSQVHLGYKQYF.

This clonotype was observed many times. The CDR3 is CASSRGGQFSEAFF. The DNA for the CDR3 is TGTGCCAGCAGCCGCGGGGGCCAGTTCTCTGAAGCTTTCTTT. The gene calls are TRBV28 and TRBJ1-1, with D possibly being TRBD1 (6 bases). CDR3 length: 14 residues. The ends were cut back, 6 bases at V and 6 bases at J, with 17 bases in the middle. Germline V gene lookup returns CDR1 MDHEN and CDR2 SYDVKM.

The table lists this clonotype with a few counts. This chain uses TRBV13 with TRBJ2-4; a weak D match, TRBD1 (6 bases). Germline V gives CDR1 PRHDT, CDR2 FYEKMQ (reference sequence). Trimming took off 5 bases at V and 4 bases at J, with 15 bases between the two ends. CDR3 length: 15 amino acids. Here the CDR3 reads CASSAPGTGKNIQYF. The CDR3 DNA sequence: TGTGCCAGCAGCGCACCAGGCACAGGGAAAAACATTCAGTACTTC.